This T cell receptor beta chain was sequenced in a study of T cell changes during pregnancy in multiple sclerosis. Only in-frame clones appear in the TCRdb table, and some are missing; sequencing was by immunoSEQ multiplex PCR. The repertoire holds over 90,000 clones, with about 93% as singletons. Germline loops: CDR1 SGHNT, CDR2 YYREEE (reference sequence). This CDR3 spans 16 amino acids. V lost 5 bases and J 5 bases, leaving 20 bases between the germline ends. The chain carries TRBV5-4 and TRBJ2-1; possibly TRBD1 for D (6 bases). This TCR came from a female donor with multiple sclerosis, enrolled in a pregnancy study. Sequencing was performed on peripheral blood, taken after pregnancy. The chain's CDR3 is CASRRGLPGANNEQFF. The DNA for the CDR3 is TGTGCCAGCAGGCGCGGTTTGCCAGGGGCAAACAATGAGCAGTTCTTC.